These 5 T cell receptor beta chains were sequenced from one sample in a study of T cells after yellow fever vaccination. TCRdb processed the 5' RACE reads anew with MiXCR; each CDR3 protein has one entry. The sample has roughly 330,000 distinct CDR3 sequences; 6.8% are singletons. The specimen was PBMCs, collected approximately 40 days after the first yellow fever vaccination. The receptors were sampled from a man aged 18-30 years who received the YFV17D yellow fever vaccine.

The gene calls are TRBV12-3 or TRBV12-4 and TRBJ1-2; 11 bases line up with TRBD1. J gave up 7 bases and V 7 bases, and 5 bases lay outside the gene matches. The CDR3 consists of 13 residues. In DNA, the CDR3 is TGTGCCAGCACCCGGACAGGGGGCGTTGGCTACACCTTC. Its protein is CASTRTGGVGYTF.

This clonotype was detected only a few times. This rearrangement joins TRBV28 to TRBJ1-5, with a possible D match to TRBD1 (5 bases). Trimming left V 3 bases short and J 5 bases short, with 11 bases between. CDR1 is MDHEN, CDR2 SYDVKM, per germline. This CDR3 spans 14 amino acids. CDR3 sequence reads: CASSFTDSDQPQHF. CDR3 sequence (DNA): TGTGCCAGCAGTTTCACAGACAGCGATCAGCCCCAGCATTTT. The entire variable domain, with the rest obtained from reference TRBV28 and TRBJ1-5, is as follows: DVKVTQSSRYLVKRTGEKVFLECVQDMDHENMFWYRQDPGLGLRLIYFSYDVKMKEKGDIPEGYSVSREKKERFSLILESASTNQTSMYLCASSFTDSDQPQHFGDGTRLSIL.

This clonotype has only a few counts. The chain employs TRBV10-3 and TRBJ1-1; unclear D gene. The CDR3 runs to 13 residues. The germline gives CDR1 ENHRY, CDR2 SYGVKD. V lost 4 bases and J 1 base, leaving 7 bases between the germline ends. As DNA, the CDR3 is TGTGCCATCAGTGCAGTTTGGAACACTGAAGCTTTCTTT. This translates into CAISAVWNTEAFF.

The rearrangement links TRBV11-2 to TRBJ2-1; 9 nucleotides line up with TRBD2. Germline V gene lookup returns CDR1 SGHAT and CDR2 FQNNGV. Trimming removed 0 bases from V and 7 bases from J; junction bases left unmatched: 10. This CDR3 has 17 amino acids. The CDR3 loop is CASSLESRGGPRNEQFF. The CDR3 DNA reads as TGTGCCAGCAGCTTAGAGTCGCGGGGGGGCCCGAGGAATGAGCAGTTCTTC.

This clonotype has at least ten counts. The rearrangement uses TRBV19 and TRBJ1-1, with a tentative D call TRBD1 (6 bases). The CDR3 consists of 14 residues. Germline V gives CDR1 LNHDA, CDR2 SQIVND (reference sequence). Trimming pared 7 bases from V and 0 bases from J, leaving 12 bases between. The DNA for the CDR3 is TGTGCCAGTATCGACAGGAGATTGAACACTGAAGCTTTCTTT. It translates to CASIDRRLNTEAFF.